The rows below give T cell receptor beta chains drawn from one sample of a study of OX40 agonist ivuxolimab in advanced cancers. TCRdb's copy holds only in-frame clones and misses some; the assay was immunoSEQ multiplex PCR. The table includes roughly 20,000 clones, roughly four fifths detected once. The sample consisted of CD4+ or CD8+ T cells sorted from blood, taken in a trial of the OX40 agonist ivuxolimab. Receptor source: an adult with an advanced solid tumor such as melanoma, head and neck, liver or kidney cancer. Each CDR3 is given with its conserved first and last residue.

V gene	J gene	CDR3 protein
TRBV15	TRBJ1-2	CATSKFVGGYTF
TRBV30	TRBJ2-5	CAWSPVMETQYF
TRBV18	TRBJ2-1	CASSPAGGQFF
TRBV5-5	TRBJ2-7	CASSFTAATTYEQYF
TRBV6-1	TRBJ2-1	CASSGTENEQFF
TRBV28	TRBJ2-2	CASGPRTGVTGELFF
TRBV4-3	TRBJ2-5	CASSQARGETQYF
TRBV4-1	TRBJ1-2	CASSQGGGYGYTF
TRBV19	TRBJ2-7	CASTKMAGGYYEQYF
TRBV27	TRBJ1-5	CASSLGVGQPQHF
TRBV30	TRBJ2-1	CAWRRLEFDGERFF
TRBV19	TRBJ1-5	CASSMEGGEPQHF
TRBV2	TRBJ2-1	CASRSTGMEQFF
TRBV6-5	TRBJ2-7	CASSSGTRPYEQYF
TRBV28	TRBJ2-1	CASSLVKLADYNEQFF
TRBV21-1	TRBJ2-3	CASSKCLRTSGRTDTQYF
TRBV28	TRBJ2-3	CASSLFQAGDADTQYF
TRBV19	TRBJ2-7	CASSIGGQSMYEQYF
TRBV7-2	TRBJ2-7	CASSLAGAGGRGQYF
TRBV7-3	TRBJ2-2	CASSLTAQSGTSVGELFF
TRBV27	TRBJ1-1	CASSRTPWGNTEAFF
TRBV30	TRBJ1-6	CAWSVVLPGQPLHF
TRBV6-6	TRBJ2-7	CASSRDRSYEQYF
TRBV5-8	TRBJ2-3	CASSSGTPSTDTQYF
TRBV7-6	TRBJ2-2	CASSPVAGSSNTGELFF
TRBV19	TRBJ2-2	CASSIVSAPETGELFF
TRBV19	TRBJ2-2	CASSHILGRGATGELFF
TRBV5-1	TRBJ1-1	CASSLGVRDPAFF
TRBV29-1	TRBJ2-3	CSVQGSTDTQYF
TRBV11-2	TRBJ1-2	CASSLVAEDGYTF